One T cell receptor beta chain is described in this entry. The antigen is not known. This record belongs to a study of cytomegalovirus exposure and HLA in healthy donors. Study outcomes and limitations: With later analysis, a missense DCLRE1C variant became linked to TCR beta V- and J-gene trimming. A later analysis reportedly identified an Asian-associated ancestry cluster as carrying fewer N-insertions than the roughly 700-donor mean. Some 17,000 TCR beta sequences were associated with HLA alleles at 0.05 false discovery rate in a later analysis.

The V segment lost 5 bases and the J segment 8 bases; nucleotides outside the gene matches: 5. The germline gives CDR1 MDHEN, CDR2 SYDVKM. CDR3 length: 15 residues. The PCR was carried out with 60 Vbeta primers and 13 Jbeta primers. Data came from immunoSEQ multiplex PCR; TCRdb stores just in-frame clones and leaves some out. The sample has roughly 180,000 clones, roughly 80% seen once. Input material: PBMCs. The sequence was obtained from a man younger than 35 in good health and CMV-seronegative. This chain links TRBV28 with TRBJ2-1; 14 positions agree with TRBD2. For the CDR3, the DNA is TGTGCCAGCAGTCCTCCGGGACTAGCGGGAGATGAGCAGTTCTTC. Protein: CASSPPGLAGDEQFF.